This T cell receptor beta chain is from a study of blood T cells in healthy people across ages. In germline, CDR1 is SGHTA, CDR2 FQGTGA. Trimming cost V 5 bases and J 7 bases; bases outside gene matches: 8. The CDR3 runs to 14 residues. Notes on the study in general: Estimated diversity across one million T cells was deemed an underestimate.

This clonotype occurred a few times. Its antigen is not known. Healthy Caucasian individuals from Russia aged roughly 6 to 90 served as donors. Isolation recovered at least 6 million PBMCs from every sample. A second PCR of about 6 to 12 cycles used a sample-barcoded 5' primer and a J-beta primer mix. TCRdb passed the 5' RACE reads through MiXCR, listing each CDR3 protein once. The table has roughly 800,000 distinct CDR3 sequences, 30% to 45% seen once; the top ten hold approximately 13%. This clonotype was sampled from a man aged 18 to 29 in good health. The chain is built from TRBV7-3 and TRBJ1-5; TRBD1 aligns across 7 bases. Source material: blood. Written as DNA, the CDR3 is TGTGCCAGCAGCCCCAGGGGGGGCGGACAGCCCCAGCATTTT. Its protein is CASSPRGGGQPQHF.